This T cell receptor (beta chain) was captured in a study of blood T cell repertoires in COVID-19. About the study: COVID-19 samples, acute and convalescent, were from the United States, Italy and Spain.

Sequencing used immunoSEQ multiplex PCR; TCRdb keeps in-frame clones, though not all of them. The profile shows about 130,000 clones, about 83% of them singletons. V lost 6 bases and J lost 8; bases outside the gene matches: 11. CDR3 length: 14 residues. Germline CDR1 and CDR2: SGHDT and YYEEEE. The V gene is TRBV5-6, the J gene TRBJ2-4; 7 positions match TRBD2. This TCR was sampled from a human donor in a cohort sampled during active COVID-19. Sequenced input: peripheral blood. The CDR3 region is CASTFLGGRDIQYF. In nucleotides, the CDR3 is TGTGCCAGCACCTTCCTGGGAGGGAGAGACATTCAGTACTTC.